These 26 T cell receptor beta chains came from one sample sequenced in a study of identical twins. TCRdb re-derived calls from the 5' RACE reads in MiXCR, one entry per CDR3 protein. The sample holds more than 1.5 million distinct CDR3 sequences; about 30% are singletons and the top ten take around 0.3%. The sample taken for sequencing was cord blood. The source of these receptors is a newborn girl in good health.

V gene TRBV15 combines with J gene TRBJ2-7; D uncertain. This CDR3 is 14 amino acids long. The V end lost 6 bases, the J end lost 2 bases, and 14 bases lay between the germline ends. Germline CDR1 LNHNV, CDR2 YYDKDF (reference sequence). The CDR3 loop is CATSREVLAYEQYF. The CDR3 DNA is TGTGCCACCAGTCGCGAGGTCCTCGCCTACGAGCAGTACTTC.

J is TRBJ1-1 and V is TRBV7-9, with TRBD1 matching 9 bases. Germline lookup yields CDR1 SEHNR and CDR2 FQNEAQ (reference sequence). Trimming at V came to 1 base and at J to 1 base, leaving 10 bases not matched to a gene. The CDR3 contains 18 residues. CDR3 in amino acids: CASSLEALRDRANTEAFF. In DNA, the CDR3 is TGTGCCAGCAGCTTAGAGGCTCTCCGGGACAGGGCGAACACTGAAGCTTTCTTT.

This clonotype was seen only a few times. V usage is TRBV7-2 and J usage is TRBJ2-1; the match to TRBD1 covers 10 bases. V shed 0 bases and J 8 bases; nucleotides not matched to a gene: 1. Germline V lookup: CDR1 SGHTA, CDR2 FQGNSA. The CDR3 spans 14 residues. The CDR3 region is CASSLATGGYEQFF. DNA of the CDR3: TGTGCCAGCAGCTTAGCGACAGGGGGCTATGAGCAGTTCTTC.

This clonotype turned up a few times. V and J are TRBV27 and TRBJ1-1; tentatively, D is TRBD1 (5 bases). V lost 5 bases, J lost 0 bases, and 10 bases lay in between. In germline, CDR1 is MNHEY, CDR2 SMNVEV (reference sequence). The CDR3 sequence is 14 residues long. CDR3 sequence: CASSRGGVNTEAFF. DNA for the CDR3: TGTGCCAGCAGTCGTGGGGGGGTGAACACTGAAGCTTTCTTT.

The rearrangement joins TRBV2 to TRBJ2-1; 7 bases match TRBD2. The V segment lost 6 bases and the J segment 7 bases; nucleotides outside the gene matches: 15. The CDR3 consists of 16 residues. The germline V gene encodes CDR1 SNHLY and CDR2 FYNNEI. DNA of the CDR3: TGTGCCAGCAGCAACCCATGGAGCGGGGCGAGGAATGAGCAGTTCTTC. This sequence encodes CASSNPWSGARNEQFF.

Written as DNA, the CDR3 is TGTGCCAGCAGCTTAGATCGGACCCGCAACAATGAGCAGTTCTTC. It translates to CASSLDRTRNNEQFF. V gene TRBV7-2 combines with J gene TRBJ2-1; no clear D. The germline V gene encodes CDR1 SGHTA and CDR2 FQGNSA. V was shortened by 1 base and J by 5 bases, with 12 bases between the two germline ends. The CDR3 sequence is 15 residues long.

The chain couples TRBV10-3 to TRBJ2-4; D is uncertain. Germline CDR1 and CDR2: ENHRY and SYGVKD. The CDR3 covers 13 residues. The germline V and J ends were trimmed by 6 bases and 0 bases, with 6 bases remaining between them. The CDR3 is CAISAVAKNIQYF. CDR3 DNA sequence: TGTGCCATCAGCGCGGTAGCCAAAAACATTCAGTACTTC.

The V call is TRBV12-3 or TRBV12-4, the J call TRBJ2-3; 9 nucleotides match TRBD2. The CDR3 loop spans 16 amino acids. V dropped 0 bases and J dropped 5; count of bases not matched to a gene: 6. CDR3 DNA: TGTGCCAGCAGTTTAGCGCGGGGGGGGCAGGGAGATACGCAGTATTTT. Translated: CASSLARGGQGDTQYF.

This clonotype was seen only a few times. The chain joins TRBV29-1 to TRBJ2-7, with a tentative D call TRBD1 (6 bases). The CDR3 consists of 13 residues. Trimming pared 4 bases from V and 2 bases from J, leaving 12 bases between. Germline values: CDR1 SQVTM, CDR2 ANQGSEA. The CDR3 DNA follows: TGCAGCGTTGCCCGGGCAGGGGCCTACGAGCAGTACTTC. Encoded protein: CSVARAGAYEQYF.

For this clonotype: A much larger clone lies a single base off, so this may be a read error. The chain carries TRBV10-3 and TRBJ2-4, with TRBD2 identical over 12 bases. After removal of 8 bases from V and 2 bases from J, the junction contained 4 bases not matched to a gene. This CDR3 is built from 15 residues. Germline assignment: CDR1 ENHRY and CDR2 SYGVKD. This CDR3 is CAIGGTSGSKNIQYF. The CDR3 nucleotides read TGTGCCATCGGTGGGACTAGCGGGTCCAAAAACATTCAGTACTTC.

This clonotype appeared many times. The junction does not match germline at one end; this may be a read error. The gene calls are TRBV5-1 and TRBJ2-1; D gene ambiguous. The germline V gene has CDR1 SGHRS and CDR2 YFSETQ. The CDR3 runs 12 residues. For the CDR3, the DNA is TGTGCCAGCAGTGGCTCCTACAATGAGCAGTTCTTC. Protein product: CASSGSYNEQFF.

The V gene is TRBV24-1, the J gene TRBJ2-1, with D unresolved. Germline V gives CDR1 KGHDR, CDR2 SFDVKD. V shed 9 bases and J shed 0 bases, with 26 bases lying between them. The CDR3 has 19 amino acids. CDR3 in amino acids: CATARPEQPGGPSYNEQFF. The DNA of the CDR3 is TGTGCCACCGCGAGGCCCGAACAGCCCGGTGGCCCCTCCTACAATGAGCAGTTCTTC.

The chain employs TRBV19 and TRBJ1-5; D unresolved. The length of the CDR3 is 13 residues. With 5 bases removed from V and 8 bases from J, the gap between germline ends came to 13 bases. Germline V gene data show CDR1 as LNHDA and CDR2 as SQIVND (reference sequence). For the CDR3, the DNA is TGTGCCAGTAGTGGCCGGTACGGAGAGCCCCAGCATTTT. The encoded protein is CASSGRYGEPQHF.

V gene TRBV10-3 combines with J gene TRBJ1-6; unclear D gene. Germline CDR1 and CDR2: ENHRY and SYGVKD. This CDR3 spans 15 amino acids. Trimming pared 4 bases from V and 3 bases from J, leaving 10 bases between. DNA for the CDR3: TGTGCCATCAGTGCGGCCGAAGGCTATAATTCACCCCTCCACTTT. Amino acids: CAISAAEGYNSPLHF.

Only a few counts were recorded for this clonotype. This rearrangement joins TRBV5-1 to TRBJ1-2, with 8 bases that match TRBD1. Trimming removed 3 bases from V and 4 bases from J; junction bases left unmatched: 11. The CDR3 totals 16 residues. Per the germline V gene, CDR1 is SGHRS and CDR2 is YFSETQ. CDR3 sequence: CASSSGTGPFLYGYTF. The CDR3 region has the DNA TGCGCCAGCAGCTCCGGGACAGGTCCCTTCCTCTATGGCTACACCTTC.

This rearrangement joins TRBV29-1 to TRBJ2-7; no clear D. Germline assignment: CDR1 SQVTM and CDR2 ANQGSEA. Trimming cost V 4 bases and J 3 bases, with 13 bases left between them. The CDR3 contains 13 residues. The CDR3 nucleotides are TGCAGCGTTGGGGGTCCCGATGGCTACGAGCAGTACTTC. This sequence encodes CSVGGPDGYEQYF.

Ten or more counts support this clonotype. The rearrangement links TRBV27 to TRBJ1-1; D call uncertain. Per the germline V gene, CDR1 is MNHEY and CDR2 is SMNVEV (reference sequence). The CDR3 has 15 amino acids. With 0 bases removed from V and 0 bases from J, the gap between germline ends came to 8 bases. CDR3 sequence: CASSLSARMNTEAFF. The CDR3 DNA is TGTGCCAGCAGTTTATCGGCAAGAATGAACACTGAAGCTTTCTTT.

This clonotype was counted between two and nine times. The J gene is TRBJ2-1, the V gene TRBV20-1; TRBD1 matches 8 bases. The CDR3 covers 14 residues. Losses at the gene ends were 6 bases for V and 7 bases for J; bases not matched to a gene: 11. CDR1 DFQATT and CDR2 SNEGSKA come from the germline V gene (reference sequence). CDR3 protein: CSAPPQGAGNEQFF. CDR3 DNA: TGCAGTGCCCCACCTCAGGGGGCTGGAAATGAGCAGTTCTTC.

The sample holds many counts of this clonotype. This chain joins TRBV24-1 and TRBJ1-2; D might be TRBD1 (5 bases). V was trimmed by 3 bases and J by 6 bases, leaving 10 bases between them. Germline V gives CDR1 KGHDR, CDR2 SFDVKD. The CDR3 contains 13 residues. CDR3 amino acids: CATSDALGDGYTF. CDR3 nucleotides: TGTGCCACCAGTGATGCTTTGGGGGATGGCTACACCTTC.

The chain employs TRBV12-3 or TRBV12-4 and TRBJ1-1; 9 nucleotides align to TRBD1. Trimming removed 3 bases from V and 12 bases from J; junction bases left unmatched: 5. The CDR3 covers 12 residues. The CDR3 reads CASSFSGTGTFF. CDR3 bases: TGTGCCAGCAGTTTCTCGGGGACAGGGACTTTCTTT.

The rearrangement uses TRBV7-9 and TRBJ2-7; D not certain. V dropped 3 bases and J dropped 7 bases, with 19 bases sitting between them. CDR3 length equals 15 residues. Germline CDR1 reads SEHNR; CDR2 reads FQNEAQ (reference sequence). CDR3 region: CASSFYWHSYNEQYF. In nucleotides, the CDR3 is TGTGCCAGCAGCTTTTACTGGCATTCCTACAATGAGCAGTACTTC.

Only a few counts were recorded for this clonotype. The chain combines TRBV6-1 with TRBJ2-3; TRBD2 matches at 7 bases. The CDR3 spans 15 residues. Germline-derived CDR1 and CDR2 are MNHNS and SASEGT. V shed 3 bases and J 10 bases; nucleotides not matched to a gene: 13. DNA of the CDR3: TGTGCCAGCAGTGAGTTGGCTAGCGGAGAAACCCCGCAGTATTTT. This translates into CASSELASGETPQYF.

V is TRBV6-5 and J is TRBJ1-1, with D perhaps matching TRBD1 (6 bases). The V end lost 2 bases, the J end lost 4 bases, and 17 bases lay between the germline ends. The CDR3 spans 16 residues. CDR1 is MNHEY and CDR2 is SVGAGI in the germline V gene. Here the CDR3 reads CASSYSLWGGATEAFF. The DNA of the CDR3 is TGTGCCAGCAGTTACAGCCTCTGGGGGGGCGCCACTGAAGCTTTCTTT.

The genes are TRBV3-1 and TRBJ2-6, with D possibly being TRBD2 (5 bases). V was pared by 1 base and J by 1 base, with 14 bases between. In germline, CDR1 is LGHDT, CDR2 YNNKEL (reference sequence). The CDR3 is 18 amino acids. The CDR3 region has the DNA TGTGCCAGCAGCCAAGTGCTAGCCACCTTTTCTGGGGCCAACGTCCTGACTTTC. Translation: CASSQVLATFSGANVLTF.

This chain links TRBV5-5 with TRBJ2-3; a possible D gene is TRBD1 (5 bases). The germline V and J ends were trimmed by 0 bases and 5 bases, with 10 bases remaining between them. The CDR3 runs to 14 residues. The V gene's germline CDR1 is SGHKS and CDR2 YYEKEE (reference sequence). The CDR3 bases are TGTGCCAGCAGCTTGGTAGGGGCGCGAGATACGCAGTATTTT. Its translation is CASSLVGARDTQYF. The full variable domain, rest sourced from reference TRBV5-5 and TRBJ2-3, is DAGVTQSPTHLIKTRGQQVTLRCSPISGHKSVSWYQQVLGQGPQFIFQYYEKEERGRGNFPDRFSARQFPNYSSELNVNALLLGDSALYLCASSLVGARDTQYFGPGTRLTVL.

The table lists this clonotype with a few counts. The rearrangement uses TRBV29-1 and TRBJ2-2; D is unclear. This CDR3 comprises 11 residues. With 7 bases removed from V and 6 bases from J, the gap between germline ends came to 9 bases. Germline assignment: CDR1 SQVTM and CDR2 ANQGSEA. CDR3 nucleotide sequence: TGCAGCGCAGTGAGCCCCGGGGAGCTGTTTTTT. Translating it yields CSAVSPGELFF.